Listed below are T cell receptor beta chains from one sample, sequenced in a study of memory CD4+ T cells and cytomegalovirus serostatus. Assay: immunoSEQ multiplex PCR; the TCRdb copy retains only in-frame clones and omits some. The sample records more than 55,000 clones, about 81% being singletons. Input material: memory CD4+ T cells from blood. The source is an adult in good health and CMV-seronegative. Both conserved end residues are part of each CDR3. The order of the fields is J gene, D gene, V gene, clone size, CDR3 DNA, CDR3 protein. The D gene is left open where the match is weak. Size tells how often a clone was seen (once, few, many) or the class of an expanded clone, and some rows leave it out.

>TRBJ2-5|NA|TRBV6-1|NA
TGTGCCAGCAGAGTTCGGGGCCAAGAGACCCAGTACTTC
CASRVRGQETQYF
>TRBJ1-5|NA|TRBV4-1|NA
TGCGCCAGCAGCCAAACCCTCGGCAGAGGCAATCAGCCCCAGCATTTT
CASSQTLGRGNQPQHF
>TRBJ1-2|TRBD1|TRBV19|NA
TGTGCCAGTAGTGCTCAACAGGGGCCTGGGTATGGCTACACCTTC
CASSAQQGPGYGYTF
>TRBJ1-4|NA|TRBV6-1|NA
TGTGCCAGCAGTGAGGCGTCAACTAATGAAAAACTGTTTTTT
CASSEASTNEKLFF
>TRBJ2-7|TRBD2|TRBV6-1|NA
TGTGCCAGCAGTGAAATCCGGACTAGCGGGCAGTACTTC
CASSEIRTSGQYF
>TRBJ2-3|TRBD2|TRBV27|few
TGTGCCAGCAGTTTATCGGTACGGCGGCTAGCGGGGACAGATACGCAGTATTTT
CASSLSVRRLAGTDTQYF
>TRBJ2-3|NA|TRBV11-2|NA
TGTGCCAGCAGCTCTCAGGGGCAGGGCGGGGATACGCAGTATTTT
CASSSQGQGGDTQYF
>TRBJ2-2|NA|TRBV21-1|NA
TGTGCCAGCAGCAAAGAAGGACAGGGGGGTCCCGGGGAGCTGTTTTTT
CASSKEGQGGPGELFF
>TRBJ2-1|NA|TRBV7-9|NA
TGTGCCAGCAGCACAGGGTCACGGCTAATGGGAGAGCAGTTCTTC
CASSTGSRLMGEQFF
>TRBJ2-7|NA|TRBV2|NA
TGTGCCAGCAGGGTGGGGACCGTCTACGAGCAGTACTTC
CASRVGTVYEQYF
>TRBJ2-6|NA|TRBV10-2|NA
TGCGCCAGCAGTGATGGGTACCACTCTGGGGCCAACGTCCTGACTTTC
CASSDGYHSGANVLTF
>TRBJ1-1|TRBD1|TRBV12-5|NA
TGTGCTAATGCCCCGGGACAGGGTGCGTCGGACCAAGCTTTCTTT
CANAPGQGASDQAFF
>TRBJ2-6|NA|TRBV7-2|NA
TGTGCCAGCAGCTTACTACCGACAGTCTCTGGGGCCAACGTCCTGACTTTC
CASSLLPTVSGANVLTF
>TRBJ2-3|TRBD2|TRBV4-1|NA
TGCGCCAGCAGCCAAGGATGGTCAGGGAGGGAGGATACGCAGTATTTT
CASSQGWSGREDTQYF
>TRBJ1-2|NA|TRBV11-2|NA
TGTGCCAGCAGCTTAGATCGGGGAGGGAATGGCTACACCTTC
CASSLDRGGNGYTF
>TRBJ2-3|TRBD2|TRBV30|NA
TGTGCCTGGAGTGGAGGGCGGGAGCGGGACACAGATACGCAGTATTTT
CAWSGGRERDTDTQYF
>TRBJ1-1|NA|TRBV20-1|NA
TGCAGTGCTAGACGAGACACTGAAGCTTTCTTT
CSARRDTEAFF
>TRBJ2-5|TRBD2|TRBV7-8|once
TGTGCCAGCAGCCCGACCGGGCTAGCGGGGGAACAAGAGACCCAGTACTTC
CASSPTGLAGEQETQYF
>TRBJ2-7|NA|TRBV6-5|NA
TGTGCCAGCAGTCTAACAGGGGGGGGCACCTACGAGCAGTACTTC
CASSLTGGGTYEQYF
>TRBJ1-5|NA|TRBV30|NA
TGTGCCTGGAGTGTAAACCAAGGCAATCAGCCCCAGCATTTT
CAWSVNQGNQPQHF
>TRBJ1-2|TRBD1|TRBV5-4|NA
TGTGCCAGCAGCCCGGACAGGTCCTATGGCTACACCTTC
CASSPDRSYGYTF
>TRBJ2-1|NA|TRBV10-1|NA
TGCGCCAGCAGTGGTACAGGGCGTTGGGCGAATGAGCAGTTCTTC
CASSGTGRWANEQFF
>TRBJ2-7|NA|TRBV5-6|NA
TGTGCCAGCAGTGGTCAACCGGGACTCCTCTCCTACGAGCAGTACTTC
CASSGQPGLLSYEQYF
>TRBJ2-1|TRBD1|TRBV19|NA
TGTGCCAGTAGTACTCAGGACAGGGGGCTTTATGAGCAGTTCTTC
CASSTQDRGLYEQFF
>TRBJ2-3|TRBD2|TRBV5-8|NA
TGTGCCAGCTCCCGGACTAGCGGGGGGGATGATACGCAGTATTTT
CASSRTSGGDDTQYF